This TCR beta chain was obtained from a study of blood T cell repertoires in COVID-19. Overall study: T cells, B-cell-depleted T cells, or PBMCs provided the cDNA or gDNA that served as material.

The CDR3 contains 15 residues. The V gene lost 0 bases and the J gene lost 2 bases, with 7 bases spanning the gap. The germline V gene has CDR1 LNHNV and CDR2 YYDKDF (reference sequence). Sequencing was performed with immunoSEQ multiplex PCR; in TCRdb, only in-frame clones are kept and a portion is missing. The sample gives fewer than 200,000 clones, around 87% of which show up once; around 12% is in the top ten. The J gene is TRBJ1-4, the V gene TRBV15; D not certain. The sequence came from a woman in her 70s with COVID-19, enrolled during active disease. The sequencing sample was made of peripheral blood. The CDR3 sequence is CATSRDRHTNEKLFF. The CDR3 coding sequence is TGTGCCACCAGCAGAGATCGACACACTAATGAAAAACTGTTTTTT.